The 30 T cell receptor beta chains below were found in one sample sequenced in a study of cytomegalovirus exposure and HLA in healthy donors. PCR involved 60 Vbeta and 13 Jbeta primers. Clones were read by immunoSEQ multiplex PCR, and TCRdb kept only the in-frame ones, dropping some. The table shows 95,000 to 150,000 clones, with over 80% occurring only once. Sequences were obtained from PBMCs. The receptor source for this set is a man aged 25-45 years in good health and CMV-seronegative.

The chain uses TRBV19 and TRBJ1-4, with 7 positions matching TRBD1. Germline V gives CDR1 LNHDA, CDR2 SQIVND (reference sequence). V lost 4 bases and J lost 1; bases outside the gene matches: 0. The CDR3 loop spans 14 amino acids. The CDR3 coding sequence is TGTGCCAGTAGTAGGACAGGAACTAATGAAAAACTGTTTTTT. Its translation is CASSRTGTNEKLFF.

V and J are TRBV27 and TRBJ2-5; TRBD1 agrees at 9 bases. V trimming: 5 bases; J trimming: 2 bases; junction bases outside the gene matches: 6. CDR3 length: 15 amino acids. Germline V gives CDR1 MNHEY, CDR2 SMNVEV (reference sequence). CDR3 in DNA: TGTGCCAGCAGTATATTGGGACAGGGACAAGAGACCCAGTACTTC. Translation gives CASSILGQGQETQYF.

The CDR3 sequence is CASSENRDTQYF. In DNA form, the CDR3 reads TGTGCCAGCAGTGAAAACAGGGATACGCAGTATTTT. The V and J genes are TRBV6-1 and TRBJ2-3; TRBD1 might be the D (5 bases). In germline, CDR1 is MNHNS, CDR2 SASEGT. The CDR3 totals 12 residues. Between the trimmed V and J ends, which lost 2 bases and 6 bases, there was a span of 6 bases.

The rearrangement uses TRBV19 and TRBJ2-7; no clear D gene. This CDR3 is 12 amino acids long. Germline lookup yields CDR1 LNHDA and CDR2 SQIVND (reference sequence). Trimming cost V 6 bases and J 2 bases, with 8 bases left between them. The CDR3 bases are TGTGCCAGTAGCCAGAACCCCTACGAGCAGTACTTC. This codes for CASSQNPYEQYF.

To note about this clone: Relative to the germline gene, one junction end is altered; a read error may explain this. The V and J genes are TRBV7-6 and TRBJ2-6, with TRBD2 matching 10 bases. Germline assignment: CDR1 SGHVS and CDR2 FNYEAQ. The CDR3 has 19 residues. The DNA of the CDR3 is TGTGCCAGCAGCGTCGATCGGACTAGCGGACTCTCTGGGGCCAACGGCCTGACTTTC. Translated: CASSVDRTSGLSGANGLTF.

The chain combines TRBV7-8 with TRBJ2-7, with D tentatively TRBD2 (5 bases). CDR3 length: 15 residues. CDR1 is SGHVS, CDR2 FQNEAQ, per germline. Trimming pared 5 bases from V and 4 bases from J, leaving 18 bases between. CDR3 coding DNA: TGTGCCAGCAGCAACCCCCCAGTACGGACTTACGAGCAGTACTTC. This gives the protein CASSNPPVRTYEQYF.

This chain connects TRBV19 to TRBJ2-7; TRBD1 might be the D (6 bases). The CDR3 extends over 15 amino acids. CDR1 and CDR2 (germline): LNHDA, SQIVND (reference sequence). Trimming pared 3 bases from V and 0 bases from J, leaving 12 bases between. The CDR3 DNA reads TGTGCCAGTAGTATGACAGGATCCAGCTCCTACGAGCAGTACTTC. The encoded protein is CASSMTGSSSYEQYF. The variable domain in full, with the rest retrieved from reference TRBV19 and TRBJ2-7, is DGGITQSPKYLFRKEGQNVTLSCEQNLNHDAMYWYRQDPGQGLRLIYYSQIVNDFQKGDIAEGYSVSREKKESFPLTVTSAQKNPTAFYLCASSMTGSSSYEQYFGPGTRLTVT.

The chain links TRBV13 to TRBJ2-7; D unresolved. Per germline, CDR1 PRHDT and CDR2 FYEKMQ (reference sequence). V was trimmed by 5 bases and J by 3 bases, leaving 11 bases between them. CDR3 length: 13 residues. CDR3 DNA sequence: TGTGCCAGCAGCCCCGAGGTAGGCTACGAGCAGTACTTC. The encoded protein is CASSPEVGYEQYF.

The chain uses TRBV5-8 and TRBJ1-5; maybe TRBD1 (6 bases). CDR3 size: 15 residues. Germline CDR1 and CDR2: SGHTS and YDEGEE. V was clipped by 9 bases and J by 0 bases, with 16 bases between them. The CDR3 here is CATQGGDHSNQPQHF. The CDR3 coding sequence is TGTGCCACCCAAGGGGGGGATCATAGCAATCAGCCCCAGCATTTT.

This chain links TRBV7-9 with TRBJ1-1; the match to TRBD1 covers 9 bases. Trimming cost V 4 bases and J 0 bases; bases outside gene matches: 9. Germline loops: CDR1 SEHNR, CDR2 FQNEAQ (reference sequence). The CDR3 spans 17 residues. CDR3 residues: CASSSPGQGLMNTEAFF. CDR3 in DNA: TGTGCCAGCAGCTCACCGGGACAGGGTCTCATGAACACTGAAGCTTTCTTT.

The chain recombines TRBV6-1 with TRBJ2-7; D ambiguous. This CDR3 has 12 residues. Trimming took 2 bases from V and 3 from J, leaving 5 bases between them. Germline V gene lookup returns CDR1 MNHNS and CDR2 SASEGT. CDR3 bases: TGTGCCAGCAGTGAATGGAGCTACGAGCAGTACTTC. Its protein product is CASSEWSYEQYF.

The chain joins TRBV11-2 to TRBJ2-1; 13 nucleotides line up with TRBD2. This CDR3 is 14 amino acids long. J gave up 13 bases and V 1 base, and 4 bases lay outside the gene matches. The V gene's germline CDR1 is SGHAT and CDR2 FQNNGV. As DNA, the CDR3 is TGTGCCAGCAGCTTAGGGGGACTAGCGGGGAGTCAGTTCTTC. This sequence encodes CASSLGGLAGSQFF.

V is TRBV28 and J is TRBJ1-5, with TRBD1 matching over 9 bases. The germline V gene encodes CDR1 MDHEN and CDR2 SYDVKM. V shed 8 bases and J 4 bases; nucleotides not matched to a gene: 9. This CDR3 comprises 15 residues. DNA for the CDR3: TGTGCCAGCCGGACAGGGGAATTGTGGAATCAGCCCCAGCATTTT. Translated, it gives CASRTGELWNQPQHF.

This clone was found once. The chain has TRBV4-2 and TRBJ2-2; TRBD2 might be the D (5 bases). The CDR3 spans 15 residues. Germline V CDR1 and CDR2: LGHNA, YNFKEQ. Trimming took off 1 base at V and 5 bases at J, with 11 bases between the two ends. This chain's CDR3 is CASSQAGGRTGELFF. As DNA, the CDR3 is TGTGCCAGCAGCCAAGCCGGCGGGCGGACCGGGGAGCTGTTTTTT.

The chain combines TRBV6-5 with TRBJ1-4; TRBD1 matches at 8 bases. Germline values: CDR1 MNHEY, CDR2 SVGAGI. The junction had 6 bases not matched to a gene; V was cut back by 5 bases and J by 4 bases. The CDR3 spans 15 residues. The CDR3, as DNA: TGTGCCAGCAGTGTAGGGACAGGCGTTAATGAAAAACTGTTTTTT. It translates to CASSVGTGVNEKLFF.

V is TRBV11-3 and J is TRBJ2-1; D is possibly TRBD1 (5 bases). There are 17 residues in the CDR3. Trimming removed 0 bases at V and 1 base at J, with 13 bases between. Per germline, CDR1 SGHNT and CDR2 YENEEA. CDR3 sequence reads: CASSLDSIRGSYNEQFF. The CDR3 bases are TGTGCCAGCAGCTTAGATAGTATTAGGGGTTCCTACAATGAGCAGTTCTTC. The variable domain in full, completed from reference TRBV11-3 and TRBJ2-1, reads EAGVVQSPRYKIIEKKQPVAFWCNPISGHNTLYWYLQNLGQGPELLIRYENEEAVDDSQLPKDRFSAERLKGVDSTLKIQPAELGDSAVYLCASSLDSIRGSYNEQFFGPGTRLTVL.

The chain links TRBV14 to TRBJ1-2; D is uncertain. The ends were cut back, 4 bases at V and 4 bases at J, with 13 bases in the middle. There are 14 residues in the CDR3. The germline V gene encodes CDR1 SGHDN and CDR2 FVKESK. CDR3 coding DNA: TGTGCCAGCAGCCCCATCCCTGGGCCCTATGGCTACACCTTC. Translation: CASSPIPGPYGYTF.

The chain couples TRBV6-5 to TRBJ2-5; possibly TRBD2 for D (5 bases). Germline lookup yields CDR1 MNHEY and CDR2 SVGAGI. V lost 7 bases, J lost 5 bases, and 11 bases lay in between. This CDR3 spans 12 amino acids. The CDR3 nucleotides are TGTGCCAGCACCGGGGAGAGGGAGACCCAGTACTTC. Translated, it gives CASTGERETQYF.

CDR3: CASKQGSGYTF. CDR3 bases: TGTGCCAGCAAACAGGGGAGTGGCTACACCTTC. The chain has TRBV6-5 and TRBJ1-2, with 7 bases lining up with TRBD1. The CDR3 runs 11 residues. The germline V gene encodes CDR1 MNHEY and CDR2 SVGAGI. V lost 7 bases and J lost 7; bases outside the gene matches: 3.

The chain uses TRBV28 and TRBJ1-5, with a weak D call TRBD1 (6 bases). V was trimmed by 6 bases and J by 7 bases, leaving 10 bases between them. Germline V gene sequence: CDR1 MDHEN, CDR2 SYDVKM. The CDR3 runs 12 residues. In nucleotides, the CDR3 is TGTGCCAGCAGCCAACAGGGACAGCCCCAGCATTTT. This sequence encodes CASSQQGQPQHF. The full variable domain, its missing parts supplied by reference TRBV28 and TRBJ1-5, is DVKVTQSSRYLVKRTGEKVFLECVQDMDHENMFWYRQDPGLGLRLIYFSYDVKMKEKGDIPEGYSVSREKKERFSLILESASTNQTSMYLCASSQQGQPQHFGDGTRLSIL.

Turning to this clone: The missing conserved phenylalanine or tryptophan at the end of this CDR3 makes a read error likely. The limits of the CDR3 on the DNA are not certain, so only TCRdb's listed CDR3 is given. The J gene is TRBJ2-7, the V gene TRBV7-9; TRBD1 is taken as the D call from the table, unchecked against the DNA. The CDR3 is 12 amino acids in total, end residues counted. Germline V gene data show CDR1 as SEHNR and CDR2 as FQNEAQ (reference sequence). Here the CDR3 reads CASSPGTGQTTG.

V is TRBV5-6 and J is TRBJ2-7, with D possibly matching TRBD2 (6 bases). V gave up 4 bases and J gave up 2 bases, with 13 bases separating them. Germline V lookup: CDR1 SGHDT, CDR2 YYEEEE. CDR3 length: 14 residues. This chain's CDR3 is CASSPEEGPYEQYF. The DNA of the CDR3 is TGTGCCAGCAGCCCCGAGGAGGGTCCCTACGAGCAGTACTTC.

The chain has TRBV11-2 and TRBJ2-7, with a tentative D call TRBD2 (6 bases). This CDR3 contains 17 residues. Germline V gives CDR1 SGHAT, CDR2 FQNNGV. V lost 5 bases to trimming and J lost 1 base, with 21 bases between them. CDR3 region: CASSPAGNPGESYEQYF. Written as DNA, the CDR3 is TGTGCCAGCAGCCCCGCTGGGAATCCGGGGGAGTCCTACGAGCAGTACTTC.

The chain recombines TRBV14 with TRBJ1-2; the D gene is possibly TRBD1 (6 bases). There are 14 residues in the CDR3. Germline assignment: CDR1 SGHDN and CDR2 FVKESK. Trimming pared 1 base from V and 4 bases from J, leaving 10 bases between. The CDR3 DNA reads TGTGCCAGCAGCCAAGTACAGGGTTTCTATGGCTACACCTTC. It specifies CASSQVQGFYGYTF.

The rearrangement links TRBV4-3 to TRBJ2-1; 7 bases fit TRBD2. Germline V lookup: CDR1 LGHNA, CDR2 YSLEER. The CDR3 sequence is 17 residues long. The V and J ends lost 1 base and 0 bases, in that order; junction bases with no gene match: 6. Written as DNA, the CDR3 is TGCGCCAGCAGCCAAGTTTGGCGGGGGAGCTCCTACAATGAGCAGTTCTTC. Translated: CASSQVWRGSSYNEQFF.

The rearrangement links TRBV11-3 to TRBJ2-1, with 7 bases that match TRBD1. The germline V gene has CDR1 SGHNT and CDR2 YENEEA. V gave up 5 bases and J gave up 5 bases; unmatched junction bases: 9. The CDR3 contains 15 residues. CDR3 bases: TGTGCCAGCAGCAACTGGGACAGAGACGACAATGAGCAGTTCTTC. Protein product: CASSNWDRDDNEQFF.

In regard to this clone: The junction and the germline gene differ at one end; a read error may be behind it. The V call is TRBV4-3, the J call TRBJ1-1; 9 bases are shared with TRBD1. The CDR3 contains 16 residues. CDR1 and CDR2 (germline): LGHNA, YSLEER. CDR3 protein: CTSSQDLRQGGGEAFF. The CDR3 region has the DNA TGCACCAGCAGCCAAGATTTAAGACAGGGGGGCGGTGAAGCTTTCTTT.

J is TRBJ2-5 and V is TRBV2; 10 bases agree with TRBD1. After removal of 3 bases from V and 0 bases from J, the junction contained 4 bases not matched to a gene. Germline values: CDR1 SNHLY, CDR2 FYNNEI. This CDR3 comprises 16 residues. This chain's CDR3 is CASSETTGGDQETQYF. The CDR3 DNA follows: TGTGCCAGCAGTGAGACGACAGGGGGCGACCAAGAGACCCAGTACTTC.

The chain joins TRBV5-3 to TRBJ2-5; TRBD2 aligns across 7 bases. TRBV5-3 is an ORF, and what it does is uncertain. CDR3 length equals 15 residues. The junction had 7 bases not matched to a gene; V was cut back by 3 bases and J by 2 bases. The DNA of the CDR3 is TGTGCCAGAAGCTCGGCTAGCGGCACACAAGAGACCCAGTACTTC. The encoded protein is CARSSASGTQETQYF.

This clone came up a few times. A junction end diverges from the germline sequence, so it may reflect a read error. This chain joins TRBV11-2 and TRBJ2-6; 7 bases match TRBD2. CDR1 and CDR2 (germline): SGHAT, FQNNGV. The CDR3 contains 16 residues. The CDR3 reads CASSLEGGSGANGLTF. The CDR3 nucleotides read TGTGCCAGCAGCTTAGAGGGAGGGTCCGGGGCCAACGGCCTGACTTTC.